The rows below give T cell receptor beta chains drawn from one sample of a study of T-cell memory formation after mild COVID-19. Using its own MiXCR run on the 5' RACE reads, TCRdb lists one record per CDR3 protein. Here the sample spans roughly 610,000 distinct CDR3 sequences, roughly 17% being singletons. The sequencing input was PBMCs or a T cell subset sorted from them (not recorded which). Source of these receptors: an adult woman who had mild COVID-19 (a few samples of this study predate the infection). Cell type and time point are not known. CDR3s include the opening cysteine and the closing phenylalanine or tryptophan. Each record gives: V gene, J gene, CDR3 protein.

TRBV20-1	TRBJ1-2	CSARVSLEGGYGYTF
TRBV6-1	TRBJ2-7	CASSEALWQGDPYEQYF
TRBV5-6	TRBJ2-5	CASSSTNFRVGETQYF
TRBV7-9	TRBJ2-7	CASSPPGLQTYEQYF
TRBV7-2	TRBJ2-5	CASSFSGGRVKETQYF
TRBV12-3/TRBV12-4	TRBJ2-3	CASSPTIGLAGDADTQYF
TRBV11-1	TRBJ2-5	CASSQEGGFPETQYF
TRBV12-3/TRBV12-4	TRBJ1-4	CASSLQGFGDEKLFF
TRBV7-2	TRBJ2-3	CASSLYVGGADTQYF
TRBV12-3/TRBV12-4	TRBJ2-5	CASSPVGGQETQYF
TRBV5-1	TRBJ1-1	CASSSNDGEAREAFF
TRBV6-2/TRBV6-3	TRBJ2-7	CASSPRGTSGSDEQYF
TRBV7-9	TRBJ1-6	CASSGPTGENSPLHF
TRBV25-1	TRBJ1-2	CASSEYAGFFTF
TRBV25-1	TRBJ2-7	CASSDGQGLSYEQYF
TRBV19	TRBJ1-1	CASSIGWLGNTEAFF